One and the same sample provided the 14 T cell receptor beta chains below, sequenced in a study of shared clonotypes between healthy human individuals. The protocol was immunoSEQ multiplex PCR, while the TCRdb copy is restricted to in-frame clones and leaves out a portion. Counted here are hundreds of thousands of clones, 95% to 97% occurring once; the ten biggest clones make up 0.11%. The naive CD8 population came from CD45RO-negative cells selected for CCR7, without terminally differentiated effector memory CD45RA+ cells. The sequencing input was naive CD8+ T cells sorted from blood. The receptors shown here come from a woman aged 25-40 years in good health.

As for this clone: Other DNA sequences from this sample encode an identical CDR3 as well. The chain uses TRBV7-9 and TRBJ1-5; D uncertain. V was clipped by 1 base and J by 5 bases, with 3 bases between them. Germline values: CDR1 SEHNR, CDR2 FQNEAQ (reference sequence). The CDR3 runs to 12 residues. The CDR3: CASSLGYQPQHF. The CDR3 DNA reads TGTGCCAGCAGCTTAGGGTATCAGCCCCAGCATTTT.

V usage is TRBV2 and J usage is TRBJ2-2; D remains ambiguous. CDR1 is SNHLY and CDR2 is FYNNEI in the germline V gene. V lost 3 bases to trimming and J lost 4 bases, with 6 bases between them. The CDR3 has 13 amino acids. The CDR3: CASSDDTTGELFF. CDR3 coding DNA: TGTGCCAGCAGTGACGACACCACCGGGGAGCTGTTTTTT.

The chain is built from TRBV27 and TRBJ2-7; D not certain. Per the germline V gene, CDR1 is MNHEY and CDR2 is SMNVEV (reference sequence). The CDR3 covers 13 residues. V gave up 3 bases and J gave up 0 bases, with 6 bases separating them. In DNA form, the CDR3 reads TGTGCCAGCAGTTTTATAGACTCCTACGAGCAGTACTTC. It is translated as CASSFIDSYEQYF.

As concerns this clone: Other DNA sequences within the sample encode an identical CDR3. The rearrangement joins TRBV27 to TRBJ2-7; D not resolved. The CDR3 length is 11 residues. V lost 2 bases and J 7 bases, leaving 6 bases between the germline ends. Per the germline V gene, CDR1 is MNHEY and CDR2 is SMNVEV (reference sequence). The CDR3: CASSLGSEQYF. The CDR3 nucleotides are TGTGCCAGCAGTTTAGGGTCTGAGCAGTACTTC.

Of note for this clone: Other nucleotide sequences in the sample specify the same CDR3. The chain employs TRBV27 and TRBJ1-1; a possible D gene is TRBD1 (6 bases). The CDR3 length is 14 residues. Germline CDR1 MNHEY, CDR2 SMNVEV (reference sequence). The V gene lost 7 bases and the J gene lost 1 base, with 13 bases spanning the gap. The CDR3 reads CASTTTGGNTEAFF. The CDR3 coding sequence is TGTGCCAGCACCACGACAGGTGGGAACACTGAAGCTTTCTTT.

The gene calls are TRBV19 and TRBJ2-1, with 14 bases matching TRBD2. Germline CDR1 and CDR2: LNHDA and SQIVND (reference sequence). This CDR3 comprises 15 residues. Trimming cost V 7 bases and J 6 bases; bases outside gene matches: 5. The CDR3 loop reads CASTGTSGRGNEQFF. CDR3 bases: TGTGCCAGTACCGGGACTAGCGGGAGAGGCAATGAGCAGTTCTTC.

V usage is TRBV5-6 and J usage is TRBJ2-7; D uncertain. The CDR3 sequence is 12 residues long. V was shortened by 4 bases and J by 2 bases, with 7 bases between the two germline ends. The germline V gene has CDR1 SGHDT and CDR2 YYEEEE. In nucleotides, the CDR3 is TGTGCCAGCAGCGGCGAGACCTACGAGCAGTACTTC. It yields the protein CASSGETYEQYF.

The chain has TRBV25-1 and TRBJ2-5; D gene uncertain. V lost 3 bases to trimming and J lost 1 base, with 9 bases between them. This CDR3 contains 14 residues. Germline assignment: CDR1 MGHDK and CDR2 SYGVNS. As DNA, the CDR3 is TGTGCCAGCAGTGAGTTTAAGGGCCAAGAGACCCAGTACTTC. It encodes CASSEFKGQETQYF.

The V gene is TRBV6-1, the J gene TRBJ1-5; D remains ambiguous. Trimming removed 7 bases at V and 4 bases at J, with 17 bases between. Germline V gives CDR1 MNHNS, CDR2 SASEGT. The CDR3 has 15 amino acids. The CDR3 loop is CASKIIASYNQPQHF. The CDR3 region has the DNA TGTGCCAGCAAAATAATCGCGTCTTATAATCAGCCCCAGCATTTT.

The chain is built from TRBV10-1 and TRBJ2-1; 8 bases line up with TRBD1. CDR3 length: 14 amino acids. J gave up 8 bases and V 3 bases, and 6 bases lay outside the gene matches. In germline, CDR1 is WNHNN, CDR2 SYGVQD (reference sequence). CDR3 bases: TGCGCCAGCAGTGATGGGGACAGGTTTGATGAGCAGTTCTTC. This sequence encodes CASSDGDRFDEQFF.

J is TRBJ2-1 and V is TRBV28; 13 positions match TRBD2. The CDR3 covers 15 residues. Germline assignment: CDR1 MDHEN and CDR2 SYDVKM. V lost 6 bases and J lost 2; bases outside the gene matches: 1. Here the CDR3 reads CASRLAGGTYNEQFF. DNA for the CDR3: TGTGCCAGCAGACTAGCGGGAGGGACCTACAATGAGCAGTTCTTC.

This chain joins TRBV28 and TRBJ2-7; TRBD1 aligns across 7 bases. This CDR3 contains 14 residues. Per germline, CDR1 MDHEN and CDR2 SYDVKM. The V segment lost 8 bases and the J segment 4 bases; nucleotides outside the gene matches: 11. The CDR3 coding sequence is TGTGCCAGCCAAGGGGGCTCTAGAGATTACGAGCAGTACTTC. It codes for CASQGGSRDYEQYF.

This chain connects TRBV5-4 to TRBJ2-1; D might be TRBD1 or TRBD2, each matching 5 bases. The CDR3 loop spans 15 amino acids. The germline V and J ends were trimmed by 1 base and 5 bases, with 13 bases remaining between them. Germline CDR1 is SGHNT and CDR2 is YYREEE (reference sequence). The CDR3 DNA follows: TGTGCCAGCAGCTTGTGGGACGACGGGCACAATGAGCAGTTCTTC. Its translation is CASSLWDDGHNEQFF. Combining the CDR3 with reference TRBV5-4 and TRBJ2-1 gives the whole variable domain ETGVTQSPTHLIKTRGQQVTLRCSSQSGHNTVSWYQQALGQGPQFIFQYYREEENGRGNFPPRFSGLQFPNYSSELNVNALELDDSALYLCASSLWDDGHNEQFFGPGTRLTVL.

This clone was found once. V gene TRBV28 combines with J gene TRBJ2-7, with D hard to call. Germline-derived CDR1 and CDR2 are MDHEN and SYDVKM. The CDR3 runs 16 residues. Trimming shortened V by 5 bases and J by 4 bases, and 21 bases separated the two germline ends. CDR3 DNA: TGTGCCAGCAGTCCCCATTTTTCCGTGCTCAGATACGAGCAGTACTTC. Translating it yields CASSPHFSVLRYEQYF.